One sample yielded the 21 T cell receptor beta chains listed below, sequenced in a study of blood T cells in healthy people across ages. PCR was performed a second time for roughly 7 to 11 cycles using a sample-barcoded 5' primer and a J-beta primer mix. TCRdb passed the 5' RACE reads through MiXCR, listing each CDR3 protein once. The sample holds about 970,000 distinct CDR3 sequences; roughly 50% are singletons and the top ten take over 20%. The sequenced material came from blood. Every receptor here comes from a woman in her sixties in good health.

The chain couples TRBV9 to TRBJ2-3; tentative D call: TRBD1 (6 bases). Germline values: CDR1 SGDLS, CDR2 YYNGEE. V lost 4 bases and J 7 bases, leaving 16 bases between the germline ends. This CDR3 spans 14 amino acids. CDR3 in amino acids: CASSLQGQSYTQYF. The CDR3 nucleotides are TGTGCCAGCAGCCTCCAGGGGCAATCTTATACGCAGTATTTT.

The V and J genes are TRBV20-1 and TRBJ1-1; D is uncertain. Germline assignment: CDR1 DFQATT and CDR2 SNEGSKA (reference sequence). Trimming took 5 bases from V and 0 from J, leaving 10 bases between them. There are 13 residues in the CDR3. The DNA for the CDR3 is TGCAGTGCTTCAAAATTCTTGAACACTGAAGCTTTCTTT. It is translated as CSASKFLNTEAFF.

This clonotype has only a few counts. CDR3 sequence (DNA): TGCAGCGTGAAGAACAGGGGTGCGAACACCGGGGAGCTGTTTTTT. Its protein is CSVKNRGANTGELFF. The chain has TRBV29-1 and TRBJ2-2; 7 nucleotides line up with TRBD1. Losses at the gene ends were 6 bases for V and 0 bases for J; bases not matched to a gene: 7. This CDR3 contains 15 residues. The germline gives CDR1 SQVTM, CDR2 ANQGSEA.

As for this clonotype: Compared with germline, one end of the junction differs, possibly owing to a read error. The chain carries TRBV7-2 and TRBJ1-2; D remains unclear. Germline V CDR1 and CDR2: SGHTA, FQGNSA. The CDR3 runs to 13 residues. CDR3: CASSLASNYGYTF. The CDR3 nucleotides are TGTGCCAGCAGTTTAGCCTCGAACTATGGCTACACCTTC.

Regarding this clonotype: Germline and junction disagree at one end, which may indicate a read error. This sequence joins TRBV20-1 and TRBJ2-7, with D tentatively TRBD1 or TRBD2 (6 bases each). The V gene's germline CDR1 is DFQATT and CDR2 SNEGSKA (reference sequence). The CDR3 length is 15 residues. The CDR3 loop reads CSARGGGRDLYEQYF. In nucleotides, the CDR3 is TGCAGTGCGCGAGGTGGGGGGCGGGATTTGTACGAGCAGTATTTC.

This chain links TRBV14 with TRBJ1-5, with 7 bases that match TRBD1. The junction had 11 bases not matched to a gene; V was cut back by 5 bases and J by 1 base. The CDR3 is 17 amino acids. Per germline, CDR1 SGHDN and CDR2 FVKESK. CDR3 region: CASSVNRGAGSNQPQHF. The CDR3 bases are TGTGCCAGCAGCGTAAACAGGGGCGCGGGGAGCAATCAGCCCCAGCATTTT.

V is TRBV2 and J is TRBJ2-7; unclear D gene. Germline values: CDR1 SNHLY, CDR2 FYNNEI. This CDR3 region has 13 residues. Trimming took 3 bases from V and 3 from J, leaving 9 bases between them. The CDR3 region is CASSDVINYEQYF. The CDR3 bases are TGTGCCAGCAGTGACGTGATAAACTACGAGCAGTACTTC.

The rearrangement joins TRBV21-1 to TRBJ1-5; the table gives TRBD1 as D, unverified against the DNA. TRBV21-1 is marked as a pseudogene. This CDR3 region has 14 residues. This CDR3 reads CASIPGGCNQPQHF. The CDR3 nucleotides read TGTGCCAGCATCCCAGGGGGATGCAATCAGCCCCAGCATTTT.

V is TRBV5-4 and J is TRBJ2-1, with TRBD2 as a possible D gene (6 bases). The CDR3 has 15 amino acids. V was pared by 3 bases and J by 9 bases, with 19 bases between. Germline CDR1 reads SGHNT; CDR2 reads YYREEE (reference sequence). The CDR3 DNA follows: TGTGCCAGCAGCTCCTCAGAGTCGACTAGGGGTGAGCAGTTCTTC. It encodes CASSSSESTRGEQFF.

This clonotype turned up a few times. The V and J genes are TRBV6-6 and TRBJ2-5; TRBD2 matches at 12 bases. With the DNA end fitting TRBJ2-7 better, the J assignment may be wrong. The CDR3 is 15 residues long. Germline lookup yields CDR1 MNHNY and CDR2 SVGAGI (reference sequence). The CDR3 DNA reads TGTGCCAGCAGTTACTTGACTAGCGGGGGCTACGAGCAGTACTTC. It encodes CASSYLTSGGYEQYF.

The chain uses TRBV29-1 and TRBJ2-3; 8 positions agree with TRBD2. The CDR3 totals 13 residues. V lost 3 bases to trimming and J lost 7 bases; unmatched junction nucleotides: 6. CDR1 SQVTM and CDR2 ANQGSEA come from the germline V gene. CDR3 sequence reads: CSVDPGGPYTQYF. Here the CDR3 DNA reads TGCAGCGTTGATCCGGGAGGGCCGTATACGCAGTATTTT.

V usage is TRBV18 and J usage is TRBJ2-1; D not resolved. V lost 3 bases and J 5 bases, leaving 11 bases between the germline ends. The CDR3 runs 14 residues. Germline CDR1 KGHSH, CDR2 LQKENI. CDR3 region: CASSPADDHNEQFF. The CDR3 nucleotides are TGTGCCAGCTCACCTGCGGACGACCACAATGAGCAGTTCTTC.

This rearrangement joins TRBV4-1 to TRBJ1-4; 7 bases are a match to TRBD1. This CDR3 region has 16 residues. The germline V gene has CDR1 MGHRA and CDR2 YSYEKL. V lost 3 bases and J lost 8; bases outside the gene matches: 12. CDR3 residues: CASSHQKRGQREKLFF. As DNA, the CDR3 is TGCGCCAGCAGCCACCAAAAAAGGGGGCAGCGAGAAAAACTGTTTTTT.

This clonotype was seen many times. V usage is TRBV29-1 and J usage is TRBJ2-7, with D perhaps matching TRBD1 (5 bases). The CDR3 has 11 residues. From germline, CDR1 is SQVTM and CDR2 ANQGSEA. V lost 4 bases and J lost 2, with 6 bases in between. CDR3 nucleotides: TGCAGCGTTGGGGGCCCCTACGAGCAGTACTTC. It codes for CSVGGPYEQYF.

The V call is TRBV20-1, the J call TRBJ2-1; unclear D gene. CDR1 is DFQATT and CDR2 is SNEGSKA in the germline V gene (reference sequence). This CDR3 has 14 residues. V lost 3 bases and J lost 0, with 9 bases in between. The CDR3 coding sequence is TGCAGTGCTAGGAGGCTAAGCTCCTACAATGAGCAGTTCTTC. This codes for CSARRLSSYNEQFF.

This chain connects TRBV7-2 to TRBJ1-2; D unclear. Trimming stripped 2 bases from V and 5 bases from J, with 6 bases between. The CDR3 covers 12 residues. Germline V gene data show CDR1 as SGHTA and CDR2 as FQGNSA. The CDR3 protein is CASSLIQYGYTF. The CDR3 DNA reads TGTGCCAGCAGCTTAATTCAGTATGGCTACACCTTC.

The rearrangement uses TRBV29-1 and TRBJ2-5; 8 bases are shared with TRBD2. Trimming removed 3 bases from V and 5 bases from J; junction bases left unmatched: 14. Germline V gene sequence: CDR1 SQVTM, CDR2 ANQGSEA. This CDR3 contains 16 residues. This CDR3 reads CSVEGARSGIYETQYF. The CDR3 nucleotides read TGCAGCGTTGAGGGGGCGCGTAGCGGGATATACGAGACCCAGTACTTC.

The chain employs TRBV6-2 or TRBV6-3 and TRBJ2-3; 7 positions match TRBD1. Trimming cost V 6 bases and J 8 bases; bases outside gene matches: 2. The CDR3 has 11 residues. Germline V lookup: CDR1 MNHEY, CDR2 SVGEGT. The DNA of the CDR3 is TGTGCCAGCAGAACAGGGGTTACGCAGTATTTT. This translates into CASRTGVTQYF.

In its sample, this clonotype was seen a few times. The V gene is TRBV29-1, the J gene TRBJ2-3; D is possibly TRBD1 or TRBD2 (5 bases each). V was pared by 8 bases and J by 1 base, with 16 bases between. Germline V gives CDR1 SQVTM, CDR2 ANQGSEA. This CDR3 region has 14 residues. CDR3 in DNA: TGCAGCTATAGGTGGGGGTCTCGCACAGATACGCAGTATTTT. It codes for CSYRWGSRTDTQYF.

This clonotype was recorded only once. The chain carries TRBV7-6 and TRBJ2-5; D gene unclear. This CDR3 contains 12 residues. Trimming stripped 2 bases from V and 13 bases from J, with 14 bases between. Germline values: CDR1 SGHVS, CDR2 FNYEAQ. The CDR3 spells CASSLPGRPPYF. CDR3 nucleotide sequence: TGTGCCAGCAGCTTACCTGGCCGCCCCCCGTACTTC.

This rearrangement joins TRBV7-6 to TRBJ2-1, with 9 bases matching TRBD2. Per the germline V gene, CDR1 is SGHVS and CDR2 is FNYEAQ. This CDR3 has 18 residues. The junction had 13 bases not matched to a gene; V was cut back by 5 bases and J by 2 bases. In nucleotides, the CDR3 is TGTGCCAGCAGCCGAGAATTAGCGGGAGATGTCACCTACAATGAGCAGTTCTTC. It is translated as CASSRELAGDVTYNEQFF.